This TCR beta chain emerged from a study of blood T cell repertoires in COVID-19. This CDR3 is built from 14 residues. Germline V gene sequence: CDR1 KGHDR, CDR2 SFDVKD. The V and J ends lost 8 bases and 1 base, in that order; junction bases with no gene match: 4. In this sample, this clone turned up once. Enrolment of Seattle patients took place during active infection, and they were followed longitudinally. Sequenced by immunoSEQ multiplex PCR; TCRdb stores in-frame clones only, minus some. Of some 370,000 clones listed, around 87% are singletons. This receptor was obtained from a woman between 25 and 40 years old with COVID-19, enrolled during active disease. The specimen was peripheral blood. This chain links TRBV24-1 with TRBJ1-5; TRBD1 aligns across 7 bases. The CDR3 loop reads CATKGQRSNQPQHF. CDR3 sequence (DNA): TGTGCCACCAAGGGACAGAGGAGCAATCAGCCCCAGCATTTT.